This T cell receptor (beta chain) emerged from a study of OX40 agonist ivuxolimab in advanced cancers. Sequencing was performed with immunoSEQ multiplex PCR; in TCRdb, only in-frame clones are kept and a portion is missing. The sample includes roughly 73,000 clones, 80% to 90% of them seen just once. Trimming pared 4 bases from V and 3 bases from J, leaving 7 bases between. Germline V gene data show CDR1 as KGHSH and CDR2 as LQKENI. This CDR3 has 13 residues. The specimen comprised CD4+ or CD8+ T cells sorted from blood, sampled in a trial of the OX40 agonist ivuxolimab. The source is an adult with an advanced solid tumor such as melanoma, head and neck, liver or kidney cancer. This chain links TRBV18 with TRBJ2-1; no reliable D call. The CDR3 loop is CASSQTRYNEQFF. In DNA form, the CDR3 reads TGTGCCAGCTCACAGACACGCTACAATGAGCAGTTCTTC.